This T cell receptor beta chain was observed in a study of T cells after yellow fever vaccination. Study-wide results and caveats: Any FACS-sorted repertoire could hold abundant clonotypes that contaminate it from the bulk population. At 95% to 96% for CD4 and 70% to 90% for CD8, most primary-vaccination clones showed up again after the booster.

This clonotype was observed a few times. Its antigen remains unidentified. Conversion of TCR transcripts into cDNA relied on 5'RACE template switching, which added a universal primer site and UMIs. TCRdb redid the calling of the 5' RACE reads with MiXCR, one entry per CDR3 protein. Among about 350,000 distinct CDR3 sequences listed, approximately 8% were seen once. The origin of this receptor is a man aged 18 to 35 who received the YFV17D yellow fever vaccine. The sequences come from PBMCs, collected about 49 days after the first yellow fever vaccination.

The CDR3 bases are TGCAGTGCTAGAGAGCGGTCGGACAGGGCGGATACGCAGTATTTT. It yields the protein CSARERSDRADTQYF. The rearrangement uses TRBV20-1 and TRBJ2-3, with 8 bases matching TRBD1. J was trimmed by 6 bases and V by 0 bases; bases with no gene match: 8. The CDR3 contains 15 residues. Per germline, CDR1 DFQATT and CDR2 SNEGSKA (reference sequence).